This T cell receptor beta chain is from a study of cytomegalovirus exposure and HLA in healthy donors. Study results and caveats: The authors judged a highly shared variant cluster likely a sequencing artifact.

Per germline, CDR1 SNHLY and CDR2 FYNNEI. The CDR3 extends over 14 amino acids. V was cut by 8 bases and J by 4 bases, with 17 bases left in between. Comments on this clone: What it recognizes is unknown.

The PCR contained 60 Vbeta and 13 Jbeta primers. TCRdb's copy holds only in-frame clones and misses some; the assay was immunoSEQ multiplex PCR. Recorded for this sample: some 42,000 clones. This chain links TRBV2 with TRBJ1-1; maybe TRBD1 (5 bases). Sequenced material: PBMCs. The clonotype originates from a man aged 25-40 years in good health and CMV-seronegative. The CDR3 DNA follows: TGTGCCAGCTCCGAGGAGGGGCCCGGCACTGAAGCTTTCTTT. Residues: CASSEEGPGTEAFF.